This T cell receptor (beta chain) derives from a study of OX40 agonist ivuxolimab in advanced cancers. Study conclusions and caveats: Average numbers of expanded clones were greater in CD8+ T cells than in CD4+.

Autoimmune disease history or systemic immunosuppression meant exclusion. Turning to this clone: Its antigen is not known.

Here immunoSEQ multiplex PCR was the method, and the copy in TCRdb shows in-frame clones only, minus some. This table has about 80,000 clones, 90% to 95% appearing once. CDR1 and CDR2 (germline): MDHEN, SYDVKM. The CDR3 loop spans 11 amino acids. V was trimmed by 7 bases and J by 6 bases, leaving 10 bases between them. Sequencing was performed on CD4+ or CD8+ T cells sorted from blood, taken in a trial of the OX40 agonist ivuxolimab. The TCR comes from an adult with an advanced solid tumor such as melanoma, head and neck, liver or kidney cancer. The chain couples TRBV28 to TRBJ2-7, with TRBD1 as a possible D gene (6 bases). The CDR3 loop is CASNRATEQYF. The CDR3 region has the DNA TGTGCCAGCAACAGGGCAACCGAGCAGTACTTC.